This T cell receptor (beta chain) is drawn from a study of T cells after yellow fever vaccination. Study-wide points: The CD4 compartment and the CD8 compartment contained a small share of clonotypes in common. Detected again after the booster were most primary-vaccination clones, at almost 97% CD4 and 88% CD8.

V lost 0 bases to trimming and J lost 3 bases, with 15 bases between them. CDR3 length: 16 residues. Germline lookup yields CDR1 SGHRS and CDR2 YFSETQ. About this clonotype itself: No antigen is known for it.

TCRdb re-derived calls from the 5' RACE reads in MiXCR, one entry per CDR3 protein. The sample holds 150,000 to 200,000 distinct CDR3 sequences, approximately 6.7% seen once. The sequences come from CD4+ T cells sorted from PBMCs, collected around 5 days after the first yellow fever vaccination. This TCR was sampled from a man between 18 and 35 years old who received the YFV17D yellow fever vaccine. The V call is TRBV5-1, the J call TRBJ2-5; D may be TRBD2 (5 bases). CDR3 DNA: TGCGCCAGCAGCTTGGCAGCGGCAGCACCCGAAGAGACCCAGTACTTC. It encodes CASSLAAAAPEETQYF.